The clone carrying this T cell receptor (beta chain) was seen a handful of times. Antigen specificity is unknown. The data derive from a study of beta chain features in type 1 diabetes. Study-wide points: Patients with Type 1 diabetes showed moderately but significantly shorter TCRB CDR3s in all four CD4+ subsets. Sampled from patients, naive, central memory and Treg TCRB repertoires appeared more similar than those sampled from healthy donors.

The authors reverse transcribed all of the isolated RNA, so sequencing captured expressed TCRB transcripts. Libraries were prepared by immunoSEQ multiplex PCR; TCRdb keeps only in-frame clonotypes and omits some of them. The data show about 140,000 clones, with 6.9% seen just once and about 1.3% held by the top ten. A CD45RO/CCR7/CD25/CD127/CD95/CD27 panel sorted naive, central memory, regulatory and stem cell-like memory CD4+ cells. Sorting produced populations that all topped 95% purity. The ends lost 5 bases at V and 0 bases at J; junction bases unmatched: 3. The germline V gene encodes CDR1 SGHDN and CDR2 FVKESK. This CDR3 region has 15 residues.

Material: central memory CD4+ T cells from blood. The chain links TRBV14 to TRBJ2-3; 9 nucleotides match TRBD2. The source of this sequence is a woman aged 30 to 39 in good health. CDR3 protein: CASSRLADSTDTQYF. The CDR3 coding sequence is TGTGCCAGCAGCAGACTAGCGGATAGCACAGATACGCAGTATTTT.